A selection of T cell receptor beta chains follows, all from one sample in a study of shared clonotypes between healthy human individuals. Libraries were prepared by immunoSEQ multiplex PCR; TCRdb keeps only in-frame clonotypes and omits some of them. The data show roughly 1.5 million clones, with under 99% seen just once and roughly 0.4% held by the top ten. Sample: naive CD4+ T cells sorted from blood. Receptors were obtained from a man aged 25 to 45 in good health. The CDR3 runs from the conserved cysteine through the conserved F or W. Clone size appears in some rows only: once, few, many, or a class for an expanded clone.

v_call	j_call	clone_size	cdr3_aa
TRBV28	TRBJ2-1	NA	CASSLSRGRRDEQFF
TRBV5-4	TRBJ2-4	NA	CASSTQTVSKNIQYF
TRBV25-1	TRBJ2-3	once	CASSRSLAISTDTQYF
TRBV19	TRBJ2-7	NA	CASSIAQGYEQYF
TRBV5-4	TRBJ2-3	once	CASSVGLAGDSDTQYF
TRBV11-3	TRBJ2-3	NA	CASSLGRIAGDTDTQYF
TRBV6-5	TRBJ2-7	NA	CASSYSTPTYEQYF
TRBV6-5	TRBJ1-2	NA	CASSYVPRGNYGYTF
TRBV19	TRBJ1-5	NA	CASKLVTGGQPQHF
TRBV9	TRBJ2-1	NA	CASSVAGPHNEQFF
TRBV9	TRBJ2-1	once	CASSPPRGSRPYNEQFF
TRBV5-1	TRBJ2-1	NA	CASSGGLGNEQFF
TRBV29-1	TRBJ2-7	NA	CSAVIAAHEQYF
TRBV6-1	TRBJ2-7	NA	CASRLADRGEQYF
TRBV4-1	TRBJ2-2	NA	CASSQVRNTGELFF
TRBV11-2	TRBJ2-4	NA	CASSSPKENQNIQYF
TRBV6-1	TRBJ2-1	NA	CASSEEGWGNEQFF
TRBV19	TRBJ2-7	NA	CASSSAYEQYF
TRBV4-3	NA	NA	CASSQDQRQTYEQYF
TRBV7-9	TRBJ1-1	NA	CASSYRQAESEAFF
TRBV28	TRBJ1-1	NA	CASRSGTGNTEAFF
TRBV29-1	TRBJ2-5	NA	CSAATSQQETQYF
TRBV2	TRBJ1-5	NA	CASSSGTGSLSNQPQHF
TRBV18	TRBJ2-3	NA	CASSPFPGTTDTQYF
TRBV30	TRBJ2-5	NA	CAWSLRASYQETQYF
TRBV5-1	TRBJ2-2	NA	CASSLGRGPVGELFF
TRBV9	TRBJ2-3	NA	CASSVGAGGDTQYF
TRBV5-1	TRBJ1-3	once	CASSLASSGNTIYF
TRBV27	TRBJ2-2	NA	CASRQTGARAGELFF
TRBV7-8	TRBJ2-7	NA	CASSLRLAGLYEQYF
TRBV28	TRBJ1-5	NA	CASSPGSFPAGPQHF
TRBV7-2	TRBJ1-3	NA	CASSLATPGTAGNTIYF
TRBV2	TRBJ1-1	NA	CASSENGESMNTEAFF
TRBV2	TRBJ2-1	NA	CASVQSSYNEQFF
TRBV29-1	TRBJ2-1	NA	CSVERGRGLAGINNEQFF
TRBV6-5	TRBJ1-3	NA	CASSYRRQDSGNTIYF
TRBV7-7	TRBJ2-1	NA	CASSPTGTSGYQFF
TRBV4-1	TRBJ2-5	NA	CASSQGLAGEETQYF
TRBV18	TRBJ2-7	NA	CASSPQAGSSEEQYF
TRBV18	TRBJ1-5	NA	CASSPLSGSGQPQHF
TRBV7-9	TRBJ1-3	NA	CASSPGRREDTIYF
TRBV7-3	TRBJ2-2	NA	CASSLSLAGVAGELFF
TRBV15	TRBJ2-6	NA	CATSRESGTGSSGANVLTF
TRBV19	TRBJ1-1	NA	CASRTNRGRTEAFF
TRBV5-4	TRBJ2-5	NA	CASSLRHLQETQYF
TRBV7-6	TRBJ1-2	NA	CASSQRDGNYGYTF
TRBV9	TRBJ2-5	NA	CASSVVGGQETQYF
TRBV5-1	TRBJ2-6	NA	CASSLEHQEGINSGANVLTF
TRBV15	TRBJ2-2	once	CATSEQGDTGELFF
TRBV28	TRBJ2-2	once	CASTRIVRSTNTGELFF